The 8 T cell receptor beta chains given below trace back to one sample, sequenced in a study of T cells in Graves' hyperthyroidism and ophthalmopathy. Amplified TCR beta CDR3 regions came from RNA transcripts. First-round RT-PCR targeting the TCR CDR3 was performed with the HTBI primer set. TCRdb re-called the multiplex PCR reads through MiXCR, storing one row per CDR3 protein. The sample has some 600,000 distinct CDR3 sequences; approximately 13% are singletons. Sequencing was done on a sample of blood. Receptors were obtained from a woman younger than 45 with Graves' hyperthyroidism that later progressed to Graves' ophthalmopathy.

This rearrangement joins TRBV20-1 to TRBJ2-1; possible D gene TRBD2, 6 bases. Deletions cut 1 base from V and 2 bases from J, with 9 bases between. CDR1 is DFQATT, CDR2 SNEGSKA, per germline (reference sequence). The CDR3 totals 14 residues. CDR3 loop: CSARGLVPYNEQFF. The CDR3 DNA follows: TGCAGTGCTAGAGGACTAGTACCCTACAATGAGCAGTTCTTC.

With respect to this clonotype: Since a much larger clone is just one base distant, this may be a read error. This CDR3 fails to terminate in the conserved phenylalanine or tryptophan, so it likely reflects a read error. V and J are TRBV28 and TRBJ2-5; D ambiguous. Germline CDR1 and CDR2: MDHEN and SYDVKM. Trimming took off 2 bases at V and 2 bases at J, with 6 bases between the two ends. The CDR3 length is 13 residues. CDR3 loop: CASSLKVQETQYI. In DNA form, the CDR3 reads TGTGCCAGCAGTTTAAAGGTACAAGAGACCCAGTACATC.

This clonotype was seen repeatedly, ten times or more. V and J are TRBV14 and TRBJ1-2; TRBD1 is a possible D gene (5 bases). The CDR3 totals 15 residues. V was clipped by 2 bases and J by 4 bases, with 14 bases between them. Germline V gene data show CDR1 as SGHDN and CDR2 as FVKESK. DNA of the CDR3: TGTGCCAGCAGCCAAACGGGGGTCGTGGGCTATGGCTACACCTTC. As protein: CASSQTGVVGYGYTF.

The chain employs TRBV4-1 and TRBJ1-2; 10 bases match TRBD1. This CDR3 contains 18 residues. The junction had 18 bases not matched to a gene; V was cut back by 5 bases and J by 6 bases. CDR1 and CDR2 from the germline V gene are MGHRA and YSYEKL. The CDR3 spells CASSFNSRPSGTGDGYTF. CDR3 nucleotide sequence: TGCGCCAGCAGCTTTAACTCAAGACCCAGCGGGACAGGGGATGGCTACACCTTC.

This clonotype was seen a few times. This CDR3 is CASSSPGDSYYEQYF. The CDR3 DNA follows: TGTGCCAGCAGCTCGCCAGGTGACTCGTACTACGAGCAGTACTTC. The chain employs TRBV5-6 and TRBJ2-7; the D is unclear. The V gene's germline CDR1 is SGHDT and CDR2 YYEEEE. V was cut by 3 bases and J by 3 bases, with 16 bases left in between. There are 15 residues in the CDR3.

The V and J genes are TRBV20-1 and TRBJ1-1; no definite D call. V was cut by 5 bases and J by 10 bases, with 17 bases left in between. The CDR3 spans 12 residues. Germline V gene data show CDR1 as DFQATT and CDR2 as SNEGSKA (reference sequence). CDR3 nucleotide sequence: TGCAGTGCTCAAGACCCGACCGAGGGAGCTTTCTTT. Amino acids: CSAQDPTEGAFF.

Comment on this clonotype: The junction departs from germline at one end; a sequencing error may be responsible. The chain combines TRBV19 with TRBJ1-3; D not certain. CDR1 and CDR2 (germline): LNHDA, SQIVND (reference sequence). The CDR3 runs 14 residues. The CDR3 DNA is TGTGCCAGTACCCGGGATACCTCTGGAAACACCATATGTTTT. The encoded protein is CASTRDTSGNTICF.

This clonotype was seen ten or more times. V gene TRBV6-2 or TRBV6-3 combines with J gene TRBJ1-1, with D possibly being TRBD1 (5 bases). Germline loops: CDR1 MNHEY, CDR2 SVGEGT. This CDR3 comprises 12 residues. V lost 5 bases, J lost 3 bases, and 7 bases lay in between. CDR3: CASSRQYTEAFF. Here the CDR3 DNA reads TGTGCCAGCAGTCGACAGTACACTGAAGCTTTCTTT.